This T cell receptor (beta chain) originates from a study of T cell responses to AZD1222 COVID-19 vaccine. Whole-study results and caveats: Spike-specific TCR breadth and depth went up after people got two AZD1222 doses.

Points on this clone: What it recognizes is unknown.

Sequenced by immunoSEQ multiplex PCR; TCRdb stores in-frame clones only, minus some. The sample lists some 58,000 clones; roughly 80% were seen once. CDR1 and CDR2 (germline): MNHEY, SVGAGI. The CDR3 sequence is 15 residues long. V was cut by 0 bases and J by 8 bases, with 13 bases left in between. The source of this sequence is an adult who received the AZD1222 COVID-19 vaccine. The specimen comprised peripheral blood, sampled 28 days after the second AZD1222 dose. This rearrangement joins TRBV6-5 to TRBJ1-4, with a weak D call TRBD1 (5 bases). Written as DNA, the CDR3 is TGTGCCAGCAGTTACTCGGGGGGTAGGGAGGAAAAACTGTTTTTT. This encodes CASSYSGGREEKLFF.